Presented here are 13 T cell receptor beta chains from one specimen sequenced in a study of CD8 T cells in ankylosing spondylitis. TCRdb passed the 5' RACE reads through MiXCR, listing each CDR3 protein once. The sample lists some 250,000 distinct CDR3 sequences, about 10% occurring once. What was sequenced was blood, either unsorted or a sorted T cell fraction (not recorded which). Receptors originate from a male donor with ankylosing spondylitis or in good health (not recorded which).

Ten or more counts support this clonotype. The chain combines TRBV5-1 with TRBJ1-3; possible D gene TRBD1, 6 bases. V was shortened by 1 base and J by 0 bases, with 8 bases between the two germline ends. The CDR3 loop spans 15 amino acids. Germline V gene sequence: CDR1 SGHRS, CDR2 YFSETQ. In DNA, the CDR3 is TGCGCCAGCAGCTTGACAGGGCTCTCTGGAAACACCATATATTTT. The encoded protein is CASSLTGLSGNTIYF.

Many counts were recorded for this clonotype. This CDR3 reads CASSRLGTSGQETQYF. CDR3 in DNA: TGCGCCAGCAGCCGGCTCGGGACTAGCGGCCAAGAGACCCAGTACTTC. The chain joins TRBV5-1 to TRBJ2-5; 11 nucleotides line up with TRBD2. Germline V CDR1 and CDR2: SGHRS, YFSETQ. This CDR3 region has 16 residues. V shed 4 bases, J shed 1 base, and the junction held 6 bases outside the gene matches.

Many counts were recorded for this clonotype. This chain joins TRBV10-1 and TRBJ1-1; D possibly corresponds to TRBD1 (6 bases). The ends were cut back, 1 base at V and 7 bases at J, with 13 bases in the middle. Germline V gene sequence: CDR1 WNHNN, CDR2 SYGVQD (reference sequence). This CDR3 is 14 amino acids long. CDR3 loop: CASSEWRRGGEAFF. The DNA of the CDR3 is TGCGCCAGCAGTGAGTGGCGGAGAGGGGGTGAAGCTTTCTTT.

The table lists this clonotype with many counts. The chain is built from TRBV29-1 and TRBJ2-7, with TRBD1 matching over 9 bases. V dropped 1 base and J dropped 4; count of bases not matched to a gene: 2. This CDR3 has 13 amino acids. Germline V gene sequence: CDR1 SQVTM, CDR2 ANQGSEA. In DNA form, the CDR3 reads TGCAGCGTTGAAGGGGACAGGGTTTACGAGCAGTACTTC. Translation: CSVEGDRVYEQYF.

This clonotype was counted at least ten times. This chain connects TRBV5-1 to TRBJ2-3; D is ambiguous. Germline values: CDR1 SGHRS, CDR2 YFSETQ. CDR3 size: 13 residues. The V gene lost 6 bases and the J gene lost 2 bases, with 10 bases spanning the gap. The CDR3 protein is CASTTSVTDTQYF. The CDR3 DNA reads TGCGCCAGCACCACCTCCGTCACAGATACGCAGTATTTT.

In its sample, this clonotype was seen many times. The gene calls are TRBV27 and TRBJ2-1; TRBD2 matches 11 bases. V shed 2 bases and J 9 bases; nucleotides not matched to a gene: 6. CDR1 is MNHEY and CDR2 is SMNVEV in the germline V gene (reference sequence). This CDR3 is 15 amino acids long. CDR3 in amino acids: CASSLEASGRFEQFF. The CDR3 region has the DNA TGTGCCAGCAGTTTAGAGGCTAGCGGGAGGTTTGAGCAGTTCTTC.

This clonotype came up many times. Written as DNA, the CDR3 is TGTGCCAGCAGCGTAGAGCTAGCGGGGAACACAGATACGCAGTATTTT. It specifies CASSVELAGNTDTQYF. The V call is TRBV9, the J call TRBJ2-3; 9 bases match TRBD2. V lost 0 bases and J lost 2; bases outside the gene matches: 4. The CDR3 loop spans 16 amino acids. Germline CDR1 is SGDLS and CDR2 is YYNGEE.

This clonotype was found many times. V gene TRBV5-1 combines with J gene TRBJ1-6, with TRBD1 as a possible D gene (5 bases). Trimming cost V 4 bases and J 10 bases, with 15 bases left between them. CDR1 and CDR2 from the germline V gene are SGHRS and YFSETQ. The CDR3 contains 14 residues. CDR3 DNA: TGCGCCAGCAGCGCCTCAGGGATAGCCTCACCCCTCCACTTT. Its translation: CASSASGIASPLHF.

This clonotype has ten or more counts. J is TRBJ2-2 and V is TRBV5-1; a possible D gene is TRBD2 (5 bases). CDR3 length: 16 residues. Germline CDR1 reads SGHRS; CDR2 reads YFSETQ. Between the trimmed V and J ends, which lost 2 bases and 7 bases, there was a span of 18 bases. CDR3 region: CASSLEVSGNRGELFF. CDR3 in DNA: TGCGCCAGCAGCTTAGAGGTCAGCGGTAATCGCGGGGAGCTGTTTTTT.

V gene TRBV2 combines with J gene TRBJ2-7; D is uncertain. The length of the CDR3 is 12 residues. V was clipped by 4 bases and J by 6 bases, with 10 bases between them. The germline CDR1 and CDR2 sequences are SNHLY and FYNNEI. The DNA of the CDR3 is TGTGCCAGCAGTGGACACCTGGTCGAGCAGTACTTC. It is translated as CASSGHLVEQYF.

The CDR3 DNA follows: TGTGCCAGCTCACCCCGGACCGTAAGCACAGATACGCAGTATTTT. Its protein is CASSPRTVSTDTQYF. The rearrangement links TRBV18 to TRBJ2-3; D unresolved. CDR1 is KGHSH, CDR2 LQKENI, per germline. The CDR3 spans 15 residues. The V end was cut by 3 bases, the J end by 0 bases, with 10 bases between.

V is TRBV7-6 and J is TRBJ1-1; TRBD1 might be the D (5 bases). The CDR3 is 16 residues long. Germline V gives CDR1 SGHVS, CDR2 FNYEAQ. The germline V and J ends were trimmed by 1 base and 0 bases, with 12 bases remaining between them. The CDR3 loop reads CASSLEQGYMNTEAFF. The CDR3 bases are TGTGCCAGCAGCTTAGAGCAGGGTTATATGAACACTGAAGCTTTCTTT.

This clonotype was seen many times. V usage is TRBV24-1 and J usage is TRBJ2-1; 7 nucleotides agree with TRBD1. The CDR3 is 16 residues long. J gave up 4 bases and V 4 bases, and 9 bases lay outside the gene matches. Germline V gene data show CDR1 as KGHDR and CDR2 as SFDVKD. This CDR3 is CATSDRQGYGYNEQFF. In DNA form, the CDR3 reads TGTGCCACCAGTGACCGACAGGGCTACGGGTACAATGAGCAGTTCTTC.